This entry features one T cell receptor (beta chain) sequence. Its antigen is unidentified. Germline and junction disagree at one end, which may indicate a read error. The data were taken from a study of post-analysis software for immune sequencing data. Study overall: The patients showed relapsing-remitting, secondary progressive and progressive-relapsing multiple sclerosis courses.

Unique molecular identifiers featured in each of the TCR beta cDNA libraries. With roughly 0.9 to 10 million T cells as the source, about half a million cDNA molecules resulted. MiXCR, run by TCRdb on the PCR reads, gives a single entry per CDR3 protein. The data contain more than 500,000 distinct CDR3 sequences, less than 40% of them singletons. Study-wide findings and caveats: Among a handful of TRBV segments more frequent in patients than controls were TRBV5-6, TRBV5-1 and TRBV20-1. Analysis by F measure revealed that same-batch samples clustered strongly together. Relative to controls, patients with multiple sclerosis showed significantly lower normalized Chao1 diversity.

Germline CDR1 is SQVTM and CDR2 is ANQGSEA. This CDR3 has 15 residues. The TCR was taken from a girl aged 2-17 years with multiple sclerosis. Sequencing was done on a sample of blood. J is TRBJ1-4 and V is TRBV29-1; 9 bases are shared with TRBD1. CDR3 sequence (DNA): TGCAGCGTCCGCACAGGGGGCGCGCCTAATGAAAAACGGTTTTTT. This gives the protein CSVRTGGAPNEKRFF.